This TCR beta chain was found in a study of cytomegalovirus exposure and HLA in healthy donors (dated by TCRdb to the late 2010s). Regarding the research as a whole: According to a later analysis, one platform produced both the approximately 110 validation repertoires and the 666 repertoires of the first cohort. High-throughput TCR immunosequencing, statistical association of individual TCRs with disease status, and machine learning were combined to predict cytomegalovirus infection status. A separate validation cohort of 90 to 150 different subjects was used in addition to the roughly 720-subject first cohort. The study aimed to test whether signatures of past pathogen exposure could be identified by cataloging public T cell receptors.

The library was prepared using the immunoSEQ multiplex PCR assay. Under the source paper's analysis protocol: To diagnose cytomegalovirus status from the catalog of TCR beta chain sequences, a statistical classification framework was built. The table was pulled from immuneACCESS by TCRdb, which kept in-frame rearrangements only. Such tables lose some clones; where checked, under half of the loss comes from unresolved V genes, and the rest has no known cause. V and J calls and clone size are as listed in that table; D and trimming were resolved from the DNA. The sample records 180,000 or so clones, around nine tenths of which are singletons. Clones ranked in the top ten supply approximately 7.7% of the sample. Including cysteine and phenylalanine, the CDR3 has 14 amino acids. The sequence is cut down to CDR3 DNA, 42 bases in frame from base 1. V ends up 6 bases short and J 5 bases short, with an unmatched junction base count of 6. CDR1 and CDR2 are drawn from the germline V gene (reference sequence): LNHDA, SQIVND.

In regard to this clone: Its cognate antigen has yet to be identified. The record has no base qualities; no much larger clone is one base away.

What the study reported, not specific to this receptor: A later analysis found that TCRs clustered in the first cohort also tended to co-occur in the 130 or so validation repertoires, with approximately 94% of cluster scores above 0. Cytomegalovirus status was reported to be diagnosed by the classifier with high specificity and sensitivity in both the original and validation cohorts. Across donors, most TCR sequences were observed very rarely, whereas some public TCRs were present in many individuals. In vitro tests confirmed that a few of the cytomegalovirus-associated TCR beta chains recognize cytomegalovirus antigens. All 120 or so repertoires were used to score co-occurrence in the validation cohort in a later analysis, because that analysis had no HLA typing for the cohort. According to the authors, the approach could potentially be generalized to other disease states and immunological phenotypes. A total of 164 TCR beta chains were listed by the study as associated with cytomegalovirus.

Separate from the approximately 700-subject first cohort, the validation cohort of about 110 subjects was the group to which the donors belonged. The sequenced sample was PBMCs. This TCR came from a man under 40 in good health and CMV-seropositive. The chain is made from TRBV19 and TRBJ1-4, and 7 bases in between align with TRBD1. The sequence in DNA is TGTGCCAGTAGAGGGGGACAGTTAAATGAAAAACTGTTTTTT. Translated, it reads CASRGGQLNEKLFF.